The following is a T cell receptor beta chain sequence with its context. It was RNA transcripts that yielded the amplified TCR beta CDR3 regions. The HTBI primer set drove a first-round RT-PCR of the TCR CDR3. TCRdb independently ran MiXCR on the multiplex PCR reads; one entry per CDR3 protein. The sample comprises about 520,000 distinct CDR3 sequences, approximately 25% of which are singletons, and roughly 10% rests with the top ten. These data come from a study of T cells in Graves' hyperthyroidism and ophthalmopathy. Looking at the study overall: Blood was drawn when the patient was first diagnosed and still untreated.

Trimming took off 3 bases at V and 7 bases at J, with 7 bases between the two ends. The CDR3 is 11 residues long. From germline, CDR1 is DFQATT and CDR2 SNEGSKA (reference sequence). What was sequenced was blood. The sequence came from a woman in her thirties with Graves' ophthalmopathy. V gene TRBV20-1 combines with J gene TRBJ1-5; D is uncertain. The CDR3 is CSARFGQPQHF. The CDR3 region has the DNA TGCAGTGCTAGGTTCGGCCAGCCCCAGCATTTT.